This T cell receptor (beta chain) stems from a study of CD8+CD57+ T cells in acquired aplastic anemia. CDR3 and TCR beta VDJ profiling relied on a genomic DNA template. In TCRdb, the reads were re-called with MiXCR into one record per CDR3 protein. The sample contains fewer than 250,000 distinct CDR3 sequences, approximately 52% of which appear only once. The CDR3 runs to 12 residues. CDR1 SGHTA and CDR2 FQGNSA come from the germline V gene. This clonotype appeared once. The sequence came from a human donor in good health, serving as a control. The chain joins TRBV7-2 to TRBJ2-1, with D unresolved. The DNA end is more similar to TRBJ2-7, so the J call may be wrong. The sample was sorted CD4+, CD8+, or CD8+CD57+ T cells (not recorded which) from PBMCs. The DNA for the CDR3 is TGTGCCAGCAGCTTGAGGCACAGCGAGCAGTACTTC. Translated, it gives CASSLRHSEQYF.